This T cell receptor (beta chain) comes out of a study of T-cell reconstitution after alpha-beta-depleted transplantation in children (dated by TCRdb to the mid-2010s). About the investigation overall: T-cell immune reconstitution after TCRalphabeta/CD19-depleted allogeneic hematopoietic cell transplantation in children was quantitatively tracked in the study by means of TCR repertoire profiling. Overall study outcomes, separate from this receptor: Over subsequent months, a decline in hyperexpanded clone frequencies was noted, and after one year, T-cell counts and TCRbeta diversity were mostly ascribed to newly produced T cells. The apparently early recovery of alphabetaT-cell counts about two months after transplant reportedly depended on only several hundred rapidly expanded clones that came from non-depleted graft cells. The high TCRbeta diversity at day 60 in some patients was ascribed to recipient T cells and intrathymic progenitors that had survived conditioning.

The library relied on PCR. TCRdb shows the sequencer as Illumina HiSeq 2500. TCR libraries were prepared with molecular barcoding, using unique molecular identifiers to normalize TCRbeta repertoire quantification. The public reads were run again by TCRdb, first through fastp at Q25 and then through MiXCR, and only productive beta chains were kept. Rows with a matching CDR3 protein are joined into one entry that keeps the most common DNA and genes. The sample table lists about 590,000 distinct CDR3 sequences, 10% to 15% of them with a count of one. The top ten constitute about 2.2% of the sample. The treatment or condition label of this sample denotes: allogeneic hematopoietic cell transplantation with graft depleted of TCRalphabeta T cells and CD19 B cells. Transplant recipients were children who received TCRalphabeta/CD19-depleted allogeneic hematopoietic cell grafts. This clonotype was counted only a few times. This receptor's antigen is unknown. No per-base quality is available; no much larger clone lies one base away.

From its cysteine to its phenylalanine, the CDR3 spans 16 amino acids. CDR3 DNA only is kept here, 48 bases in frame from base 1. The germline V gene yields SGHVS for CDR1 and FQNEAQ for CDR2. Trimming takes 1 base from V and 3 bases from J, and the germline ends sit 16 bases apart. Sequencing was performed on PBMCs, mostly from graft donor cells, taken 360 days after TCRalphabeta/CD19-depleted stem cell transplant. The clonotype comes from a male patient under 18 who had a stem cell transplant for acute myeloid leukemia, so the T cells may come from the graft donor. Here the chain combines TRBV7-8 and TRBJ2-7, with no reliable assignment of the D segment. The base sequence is TGTGCCAGCAGCTTAGAACGGCCGGGTCTAAACTACGAGCAGTACTTC. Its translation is CASSLERPGLNYEQYF.